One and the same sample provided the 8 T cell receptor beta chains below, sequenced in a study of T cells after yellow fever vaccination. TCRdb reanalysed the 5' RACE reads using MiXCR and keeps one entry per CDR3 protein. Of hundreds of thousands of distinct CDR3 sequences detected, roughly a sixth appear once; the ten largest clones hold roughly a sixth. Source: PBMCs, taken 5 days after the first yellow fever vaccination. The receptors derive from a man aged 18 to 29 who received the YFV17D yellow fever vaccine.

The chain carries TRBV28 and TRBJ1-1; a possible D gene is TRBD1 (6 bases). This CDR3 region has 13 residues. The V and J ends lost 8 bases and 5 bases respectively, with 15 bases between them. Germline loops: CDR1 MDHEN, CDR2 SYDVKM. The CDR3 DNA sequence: TGTGCCAGCTGGAAGAGGGGGGAAACTGAAGCTTTCTTT. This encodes CASWKRGETEAFF.

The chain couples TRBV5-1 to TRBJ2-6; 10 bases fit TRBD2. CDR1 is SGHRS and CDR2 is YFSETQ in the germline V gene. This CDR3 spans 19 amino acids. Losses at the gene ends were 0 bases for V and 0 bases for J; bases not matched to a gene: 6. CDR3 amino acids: CASSLDPGLASSGANVLTF. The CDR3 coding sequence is TGCGCCAGCAGCTTGGATCCGGGACTAGCGAGCTCTGGGGCCAACGTCCTGACTTTC.

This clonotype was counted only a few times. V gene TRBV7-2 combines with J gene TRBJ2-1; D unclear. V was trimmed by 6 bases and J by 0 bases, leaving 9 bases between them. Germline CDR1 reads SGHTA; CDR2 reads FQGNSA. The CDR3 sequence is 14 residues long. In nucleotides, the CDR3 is TGTGCCAGCAGGGGTGGTAACTCCTACAATGAGCAGTTCTTC. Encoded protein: CASRGGNSYNEQFF.

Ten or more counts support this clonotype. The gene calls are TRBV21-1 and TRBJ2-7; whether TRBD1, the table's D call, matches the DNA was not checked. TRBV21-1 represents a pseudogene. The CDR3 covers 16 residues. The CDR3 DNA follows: TGTGCCAGCAGCATTGGGACAGGGAAGAGGTACTACGAGCAGTACTTC. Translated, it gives CASSIGTGKRYYEQYF.

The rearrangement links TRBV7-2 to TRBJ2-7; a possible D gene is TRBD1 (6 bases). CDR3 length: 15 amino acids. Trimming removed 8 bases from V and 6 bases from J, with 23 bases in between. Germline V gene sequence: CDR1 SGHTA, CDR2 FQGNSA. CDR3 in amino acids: CASRHPTGPRGEQYF. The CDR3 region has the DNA TGTGCCAGCCGCCACCCGACAGGCCCCCGTGGCGAGCAGTACTTC.

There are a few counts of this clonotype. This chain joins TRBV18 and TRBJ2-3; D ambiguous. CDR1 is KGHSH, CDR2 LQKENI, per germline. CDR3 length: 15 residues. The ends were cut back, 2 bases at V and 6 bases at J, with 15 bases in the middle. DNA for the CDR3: TGTGCCAGCTCACCATCATCTGGGCATGTGGATACGCAGTATTTT. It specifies CASSPSSGHVDTQYF.

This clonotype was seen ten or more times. The CDR3 DNA follows: TGTGCCAGCAGTCCTAATTCAGATACGCAGTATTTT. Its translation: CASSPNSDTQYF. The chain employs TRBV6-5 and TRBJ2-3; D gene unclear. The CDR3 is made up of 12 amino acids. Between the trimmed V and J ends, which lost 5 bases and 4 bases, there was a span of 7 bases. Germline assignment: CDR1 MNHEY and CDR2 SVGAGI.

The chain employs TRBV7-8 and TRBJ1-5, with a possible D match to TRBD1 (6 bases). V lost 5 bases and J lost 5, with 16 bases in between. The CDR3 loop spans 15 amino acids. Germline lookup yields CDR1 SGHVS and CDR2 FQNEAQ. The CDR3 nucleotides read TGTGCCAGCAGCCCAATTACAGGGAAGGATCAGCCCCAGCATTTT. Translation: CASSPITGKDQPQHF.